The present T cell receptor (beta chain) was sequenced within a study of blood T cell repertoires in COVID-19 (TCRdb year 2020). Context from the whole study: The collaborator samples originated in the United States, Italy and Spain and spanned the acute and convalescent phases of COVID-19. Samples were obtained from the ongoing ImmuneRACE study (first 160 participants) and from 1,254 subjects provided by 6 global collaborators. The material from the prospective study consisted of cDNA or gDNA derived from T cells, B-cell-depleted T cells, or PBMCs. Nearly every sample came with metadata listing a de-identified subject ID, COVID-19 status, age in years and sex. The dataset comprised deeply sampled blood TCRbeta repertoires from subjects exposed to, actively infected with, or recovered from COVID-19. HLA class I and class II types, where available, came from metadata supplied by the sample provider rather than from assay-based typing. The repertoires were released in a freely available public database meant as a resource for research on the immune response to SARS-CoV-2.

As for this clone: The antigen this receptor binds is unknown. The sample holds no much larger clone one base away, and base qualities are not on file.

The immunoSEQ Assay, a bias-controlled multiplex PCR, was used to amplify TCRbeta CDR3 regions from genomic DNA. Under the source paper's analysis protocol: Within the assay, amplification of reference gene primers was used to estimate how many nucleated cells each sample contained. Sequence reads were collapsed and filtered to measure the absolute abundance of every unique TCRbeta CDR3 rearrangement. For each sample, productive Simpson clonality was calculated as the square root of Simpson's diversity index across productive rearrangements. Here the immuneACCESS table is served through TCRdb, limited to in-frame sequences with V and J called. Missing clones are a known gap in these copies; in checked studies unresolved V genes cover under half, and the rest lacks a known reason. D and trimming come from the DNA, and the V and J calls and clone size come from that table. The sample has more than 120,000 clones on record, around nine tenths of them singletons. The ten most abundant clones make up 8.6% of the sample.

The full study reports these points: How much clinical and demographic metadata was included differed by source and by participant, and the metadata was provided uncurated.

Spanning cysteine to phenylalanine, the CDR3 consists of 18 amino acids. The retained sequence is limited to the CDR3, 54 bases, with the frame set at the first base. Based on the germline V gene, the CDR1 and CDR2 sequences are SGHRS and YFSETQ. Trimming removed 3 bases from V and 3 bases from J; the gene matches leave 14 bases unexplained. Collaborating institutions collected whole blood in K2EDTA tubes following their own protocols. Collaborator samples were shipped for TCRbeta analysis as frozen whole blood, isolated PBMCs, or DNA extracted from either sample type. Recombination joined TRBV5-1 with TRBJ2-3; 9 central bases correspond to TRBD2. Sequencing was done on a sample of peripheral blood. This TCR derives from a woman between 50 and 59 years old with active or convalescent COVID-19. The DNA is TGCGCCAGCAGCTCCCTTGGGGGCGGGGGGGCCGTTACAGATACGCAGTATTTT. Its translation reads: CASSSLGGGGAVTDTQYF.